This entry lists 18 T cell receptor beta chains sequenced from one sample in a study of blood T cell repertoires in COVID-19. Sequencing was performed with immunoSEQ multiplex PCR; in TCRdb, only in-frame clones are kept and a portion is missing. Found here are about 88,000 clones, roughly 70% of them singletons; the top ten hold around 23%. Material for sequencing was peripheral blood. The receptors derive from a woman aged 55-70 years in a cohort sampled during active or convalescent COVID-19.

This chain joins TRBV7-2 and TRBJ1-3, with D unresolved. The germline gives CDR1 SGHTA, CDR2 FQGNSA. Trimming took 1 base from V and 4 from J, leaving 5 bases between them. There are 13 residues in the CDR3. The CDR3 coding sequence is TGTGCCAGCAGCTTAGGGCTGGGAAACACCATATATTTT. Residues: CASSLGLGNTIYF.

This chain connects TRBV2 to TRBJ1-1; TRBD1 matches at 9 bases. CDR1 is SNHLY and CDR2 is FYNNEI in the germline V gene. Trimming took 6 bases from V and 8 from J; bases not matched to a gene: 19. The CDR3 runs 17 residues. CDR3 amino acids: CASRRVAQGATPGEAFF. The CDR3 DNA reads as TGTGCCAGCAGAAGAGTCGCACAGGGGGCGACGCCGGGCGAAGCTTTCTTT.

In this sample, this clone turned up once. The CDR3 DNA reads TGTGCCAGCAGTCTATTGGGCCAGGGGTTGTACGAGCAGTACTTC. Amino acids: CASSLLGQGLYEQYF. The V gene is TRBV28, the J gene TRBJ2-7; D perhaps matches TRBD1 (6 bases). Germline CDR1 and CDR2: MDHEN and SYDVKM. V was cut by 5 bases and J by 4 bases, with 18 bases left in between. The CDR3 has 15 residues. Based on the CDR3 plus reference TRBV28 and TRBJ2-7, the full variable domain is DVKVTQSSRYLVKRTGEKVFLECVQDMDHENMFWYRQDPGLGLRLIYFSYDVKMKEKGDIPEGYSVSREKKERFSLILESASTNQTSMYLCASSLLGQGLYEQYFGPGTRLTVT.

This sequence joins TRBV5-8 and TRBJ1-3, with D possibly matching TRBD1 (5 bases). Germline values: CDR1 SGHTS, CDR2 YDEGEE. V lost 3 bases and J 2 bases, leaving 12 bases between the germline ends. The CDR3 totals 15 residues. The CDR3 DNA is TGTGCCAGCAGCTGGAGCGACAGTACTGGAAACACCATATATTTT. Its protein product is CASSWSDSTGNTIYF.

The V call is TRBV6-2 or TRBV6-3, the J call TRBJ1-2, with D unresolved. The CDR3 is 14 residues long. The germline gives CDR1 MNHEY, CDR2 SVGEGT. The V and J ends lost 5 bases and 3 bases respectively, with 13 bases between them. The CDR3 here is CASSPRRRDYGYTF. For the CDR3, the DNA is TGTGCCAGCAGTCCCCGAAGGAGGGACTATGGCTACACCTTC.

V gene TRBV7-9 combines with J gene TRBJ2-7; possibly TRBD2 for D (5 bases). This CDR3 comprises 13 residues. Germline V gene data show CDR1 as SEHNR and CDR2 as FQNEAQ (reference sequence). Trimming took 8 bases from V and 2 from J, leaving 13 bases between them. For the CDR3, the DNA is TGTGCCAGCCATACCGGGGTGGCCTACGAGCAGTACTTC. It yields the protein CASHTGVAYEQYF.

This chain uses TRBV28 with TRBJ1-1; perhaps TRBD1 as D (6 bases). CDR3 length equals 14 residues. Germline-derived CDR1 and CDR2 are MDHEN and SYDVKM. Deletions cut 6 bases from V and 0 bases from J, with 11 bases between. The CDR3 DNA is TGTGCCAGCAGCTTCACAGGGCTGAACACTGAAGCTTTCTTT. This encodes CASSFTGLNTEAFF. Using reference TRBV28 and TRBJ1-1 for the parts outside the CDR3, the full variable domain is DVKVTQSSRYLVKRTGEKVFLECVQDMDHENMFWYRQDPGLGLRLIYFSYDVKMKEKGDIPEGYSVSREKKERFSLILESASTNQTSMYLCASSFTGLNTEAFFGQGTRLTVV.

The chain links TRBV10-3 to TRBJ1-2; 8 nucleotides align to TRBD1. This CDR3 has 17 amino acids. The germline gives CDR1 ENHRY, CDR2 SYGVKD. With V trimmed by 0 bases and J by 3 bases, 9 bases remained unmatched. CDR3 sequence (DNA): TGTGCCATCAGTGAGTCGACGTCCCCAGGGGGCTACTATGGCTACACCTTC. Its translation is CAISESTSPGGYYGYTF.

The chain links TRBV11-2 to TRBJ2-7; 7 positions agree with TRBD2. This CDR3 has 15 amino acids. After removal of 5 bases from V and 1 base from J, the junction contained 8 bases not matched to a gene. CDR1 SGHAT and CDR2 FQNNGV come from the germline V gene. The CDR3, as DNA: TGTGCCAGCAGCAGAGGTCCTAGCGGATCCTACGAGCAGTACTTC. Translated, it gives CASSRGPSGSYEQYF. Full variable domain (remainder filled in from reference TRBV11-2 and TRBJ2-7): EAGVAQSPRYKIIEKRQSVAFWCNPISGHATLYWYQQILGQGPKLLIQFQNNGVVDDSQLPKDRFSAERLKGVDSTLKIQPAKLEDSAVYLCASSRGPSGSYEQYFGPGTRLTVT.

The rearrangement links TRBV10-1 to TRBJ2-5; perhaps TRBD1 as D (5 bases). V shed 7 bases and J shed 2 bases, with 14 bases lying between them. Germline CDR1 WNHNN, CDR2 SYGVQD (reference sequence). The CDR3 runs 14 residues. The chain's CDR3 is CASNRQAEQETQYF. CDR3 DNA sequence: TGCGCCAGCAACAGGCAGGCGGAACAAGAGACCCAGTACTTC.

The V gene is TRBV15, the J gene TRBJ1-5; TRBD1 is a possible D gene (6 bases). Germline CDR1 and CDR2: LNHNV and YYDKDF (reference sequence). Trimming removed 0 bases from V and 4 bases from J, with 7 bases in between. There are 14 residues in the CDR3. CDR3 residues: CATSRDQGNQPQHF. CDR3 coding DNA: TGTGCCACCAGCAGAGATCAGGGGAATCAGCCCCAGCATTTT.

The J gene is TRBJ2-1, the V gene TRBV18, with 12 bases that match TRBD1. The CDR3 is 15 residues long. Trimming took 6 bases from V and 9 from J; bases not matched to a gene: 9. Germline CDR1 reads KGHSH; CDR2 reads LQKENI. The CDR3: CASSERDRGRTEQFF. As DNA, the CDR3 is TGTGCCAGCTCGGAAAGGGACAGGGGGCGCACTGAGCAGTTCTTC.

This clone has only a few counts. The chain combines TRBV4-1 with TRBJ2-2, with TRBD1 matching 9 bases. J was trimmed by 3 bases and V by 3 bases; bases with no gene match: 2. The germline V gene has CDR1 MGHRA and CDR2 YSYEKL. This CDR3 is built from 15 residues. The CDR3 spells CASSHGQGYTGELFF. The CDR3, as DNA: TGCGCCAGCAGCCACGGACAGGGGTACACCGGGGAGCTGTTTTTT.

Only a few counts were recorded for this clone. The chain employs TRBV7-9 and TRBJ2-3; no firm D call. CDR1 is SEHNR, CDR2 FQNEAQ, per germline (reference sequence). V was cut by 7 bases and J by 4 bases, with 12 bases left in between. The CDR3 has 13 amino acids. CDR3 residues: CASTVTGADTQYF. The CDR3 DNA reads as TGTGCCAGCACCGTCACGGGTGCAGATACGCAGTATTTT.

The CDR3 region is CASSFDQARAVTQYF. The CDR3 DNA sequence: TGTGCCAGCAGTTTTGACCAGGCCAGGGCTGTTACGCAGTATTTT. The rearrangement joins TRBV28 to TRBJ2-3; the D gene is possibly TRBD1 (5 bases). Germline V gene data show CDR1 as MDHEN and CDR2 as SYDVKM. Trimming took off 3 bases at V and 8 bases at J, with 18 bases between the two ends. This CDR3 comprises 15 residues.

The rearrangement links TRBV4-1 to TRBJ1-2; D unclear. This CDR3 is built from 18 residues. V gave up 1 base and J gave up 2 bases, with 20 bases separating them. The germline V gene has CDR1 MGHRA and CDR2 YSYEKL. The DNA of the CDR3 is TGCGCCAGCAGCCAAGTTCCCGGCGGGCAGATCCTAAACTATGGCTACACCTTC. Translation: CASSQVPGGQILNYGYTF.

The chain uses TRBV9 and TRBJ2-7; D not certain. With 4 bases removed from V and 0 bases from J, the gap between germline ends came to 8 bases. Germline V gene sequence: CDR1 SGDLS, CDR2 YYNGEE. This CDR3 has 13 amino acids. The CDR3 region is CASSKRDSYEQYF. CDR3 bases: TGTGCCAGCAGCAAGCGAGACTCCTACGAGCAGTACTTC.

In this sample, this clone turned up many times. V and J are TRBV2 and TRBJ1-5, with 9 bases that match TRBD1. The germline V gene encodes CDR1 SNHLY and CDR2 FYNNEI. J gave up 4 bases and V 7 bases, and 8 bases lay outside the gene matches. The CDR3 loop spans 15 amino acids. CDR3 sequence reads: CASKALQGANQPQHF. CDR3 DNA: TGTGCCAGCAAAGCCCTACAGGGGGCTAATCAGCCCCAGCATTTT. The full variable domain, its missing parts supplied by reference TRBV2 and TRBJ1-5, is EPEVTQTPSHQVTQMGQEVILRCVPISNHLYFYWYRQILGQKVEFLVSFYNNEISEKSEIFDDQFSVERPDGSNFTLKIRSTKLEDSAMYFCASKALQGANQPQHFGDGTRLSIL.